The sequence of this TCR beta chain was determined in a study of T-cell reconstitution after alpha-beta-depleted transplantation in children. This clonotype was observed a few times. Preparation of the TCRbeta library was carried out with unique molecular identifiers. TCRdb called the PCR reads again in MiXCR, with one record for every CDR3 protein. The data contain 250,000 to 350,000 distinct CDR3 sequences, 9.9% of them seen just once; the ten biggest clones take up 10%. The CDR3 spans 15 residues. Trimming stripped 0 bases from V and 1 base from J, with 8 bases between. Germline CDR1 is MGHDK and CDR2 is SYGVNS.

The origin of this receptor is a human donor who donated a stem cell graft to a child with SCID. The source material was PBMCs from the stem cell graft donor, sampled from the stem cell graft. This chain joins TRBV25-1 and TRBJ2-3, with D perhaps being TRBD1 or TRBD2 (6 bases each). Written as DNA, the CDR3 is TGTGCCAGCAGTGAATACGGGGGCGGCACAGATACGCAGTATTTT. This translates into CASSEYGGGTDTQYF.